These 10 T cell receptor beta chains were all obtained from the same sample, sequenced in a study of T cell clonality in common variable immunodeficiency. This table comes from immunoSEQ multiplex PCR, and its TCRdb copy is limited to in-frame clones, with some not included. The sample counts 51,000 or so clones, none seen once; the ten largest own 2% to 2.5%. Input material: peripheral blood mononuclear cells. The receptors here all came from a person between 18 and 70 years old in good health.

This clone was observed at least ten times. Coverage ceases 3 residues before the CDR3 finishes, and the germline J gene fills in the end. The chain couples TRBV18 to TRBJ1-2; D might be TRBD1 (5 bases). Trimming took 2 bases from V and 6 from J, leaving 13 bases between them. This CDR3 contains 14 residues. Germline CDR1 is KGHSH and CDR2 is LQKENI. Incomplete CDR3 DNA: TGTGCCAGCTCACCAGGGGCGGAGAGGGATGGC. This gives the protein CASSPGAERDG. The entire CDR3 protein is CASSPGAERDGYTF.

This clone has a count of ten or more. The missing CDR3 end, 3 residues past where the read stops, is filled in from the germline J gene. The rearrangement uses TRBV14 and TRBJ2-2, with D perhaps matching TRBD1 (6 bases). V lost 2 bases and J 3 bases, leaving 13 bases between the germline ends. The CDR3 is 16 amino acids. Germline V gene sequence: CDR1 SGHDN, CDR2 FVKESK. The CDR3 is CASSQRQGFDTGELFF. Incomplete CDR3 DNA: TGTGCCAGCAGCCAAAGGCAGGGGTTCGACACCGGGGAG.

As regards this clone: This may stem from a read error, because a much larger clone lies one nucleotide away. The CDR3 loop is CIPGDLRTDTQYF. The sequenced part of the CDR3 DNA is TGCATCCCGGGGGACCTTCGCACAGATACC. The chain carries TRBV20-1 and TRBJ2-5, with D tentatively TRBD2 (6 bases). Coverage ceases 3 residues before the CDR3 finishes, and the germline J gene fills in the end. The CDR3 spans 13 residues. From germline, CDR1 is DFQATT and CDR2 SNEGSKA (reference sequence).

There are many counts of this clone. The read gets to within 3 residues of the CDR3 end, and the germline J gene fills in the rest. This chain links TRBV2 with TRBJ2-3; D gene uncertain. The CDR3 covers 11 residues. Germline V gene data show CDR1 as SNHLY and CDR2 as FYNNEI. This CDR3 reads CASSLTETQYF. CDR3 DNA, as far as it was read: TGTGCCAGCAGTTTAACTGAAACG.

This clone was detected many times. The read finishes 3 residues shy of the CDR3 end, and the germline J gene is used to complete it. V gene TRBV7-2 combines with J gene TRBJ2-7, with D unresolved. Per the germline V gene, CDR1 is SGHTA and CDR2 is FQGNSA. Trimming took off 1 base at V and 2 bases at J, with 6 bases between the two ends. CDR3 size: 13 residues. The part of the CDR3 DNA that was read is TGTGCCAGCAGCTTAGACTTCGCCTACGAG. It codes for CASSLDFAYE. The full CDR3 reads CASSLDFAYEQYF.

This clone has at least ten counts. The read comes to an end 3 residues before the CDR3 does, leaving the germline J gene to fill in the end. The chain uses TRBV20-1 and TRBJ1-5; D possibly corresponds to TRBD1 (6 bases). In germline, CDR1 is DFQATT, CDR2 SNEGSKA (reference sequence). This CDR3 is 14 amino acids long. With 4 bases removed from V and 5 bases from J, the gap between germline ends came to 15 bases. Partial CDR3 DNA: TGCAGTGCTAAATTAAGCAGGGGTCATCAGCCC. Residues: CSAKLSRGHQP. The entire CDR3 reads CSAKLSRGHQPQHF.

At least ten counts were recorded for this clone. CDR3 bases read: TGTGCCAGCACCCCCGCTATGAGGGGGCTAGATCAGCCC. Translated: CASTPAMRGLDQP. The whole CDR3 sequence reads CASTPAMRGLDQPQHF. V usage is TRBV6-2 or TRBV6-3 and J usage is TRBJ1-5; 7 bases match TRBD1. The CDR3 goes on 3 residues after the read ends, and that part is filled in from the germline J gene. This CDR3 has 16 residues. CDR1 and CDR2 (germline): MNHEY, SVGEGT. Losses at the gene ends were 7 bases for V and 5 bases for J; bases not matched to a gene: 14.

This clone was seen ten or more times. The sequence runs out 3 residues before the end of the CDR3; the remainder is reconstructed from the germline J gene. The genes are TRBV5-1 and TRBJ1-4; 9 nucleotides agree with TRBD1. CDR3 length equals 15 residues. Trimming took 4 bases from V and 5 from J; bases not matched to a gene: 6. Germline V gene data show CDR1 as SGHRS and CDR2 as YFSETQ. The CDR3 here is CASSEQGARNEKLFF. The DNA read from the CDR3 is TGCGCCAGCAGCGAACAGGGGGCAAGGAATGAAAAA. The whole variable domain, filled in from reference TRBV5-1 and TRBJ1-4, reads KAGVTQTPRYLIKTRGQQVTLSCSPISGHRSVSWYQQTPGQGLQFLFEYFSETQRNKGNFPGRFSGRQFSNSRSEMNVSTLELGDSALYLCASSEQGARNEKLFFGSGTQLSVL.

At least ten counts were recorded for this clone. The sequenced fragment ends 3 residues before the CDR3 boundary, so the rest is inferred from the germline J gene. The rearrangement links TRBV19 to TRBJ2-3, with D hard to call. The CDR3 sequence is 14 residues long. V lost 4 bases, J lost 2 bases, and 10 bases lay in between. Germline values: CDR1 LNHDA, CDR2 SQIVND (reference sequence). CDR3 DNA (partial): TGTGCCAGTAGTACAACTTCATACACAGATACG. This encodes CASSTTSYTDT. The CDR3 in its entirety is CASSTTSYTDTQYF.

The sample holds a few counts of this clone. The sequenced fragment ends 3 residues before the CDR3 boundary, so the rest is inferred from the germline J gene. The chain uses TRBV10-2 and TRBJ2-5, with D perhaps TRBD2 (7 bases). CDR1 and CDR2 (germline): WSHSY, SAAADI. V lost 8 bases, J lost 5 bases, and 12 bases lay in between. The CDR3 totals 12 residues. The sequenced CDR3 bases are TGCGCCAGCGGGGGGGCTCGGGAGACC. Amino acid sequence: CASGGARET. The CDR3, in full, reads CASGGARETQYF.